Following are 5 T cell receptor beta chains from one sample sequenced in a study of cytomegalovirus exposure and HLA in healthy donors. The PCR contained 60 Vbeta and 13 Jbeta primers. TCRdb keeps only in-frame clones here, not all; method: immunoSEQ multiplex PCR. Among some 130,000 clones, about 70% were seen once, and the ten largest hold under 8.5%. Source material: PBMCs. These receptors originate from a male donor in good health and CMV-seronegative.

The gene calls are TRBV28 and TRBJ2-3; D is possibly TRBD2 (6 bases). This CDR3 has 16 residues. The V end lost 3 bases, the J end lost 1 base, and 14 bases lay between the germline ends. Germline V gives CDR1 MDHEN, CDR2 SYDVKM. DNA of the CDR3: TGTGCCAGCAGTTTGAGAGGCGCGGGACGCACAGATACGCAGTATTTT. Its translation is CASSLRGAGRTDTQYF.

This chain uses TRBV7-2 with TRBJ1-1; D remains unclear. The CDR3 sequence is 16 residues long. The ends were cut back, 3 bases at V and 4 bases at J, with 18 bases in the middle. Germline CDR1 and CDR2: SGHTA and FQGNSA. The CDR3 DNA sequence: TGTGCCAGCAGCTTCCCCGGCACTTCAGGCAGCACTGAAGCTTTCTTT. Encoded protein: CASSFPGTSGSTEAFF.

The gene calls are TRBV7-9 and TRBJ2-3; 11 bases are a match to TRBD1. V trimming: 4 bases; J trimming: 5 bases; junction bases outside the gene matches: 11. The CDR3 length is 17 residues. Germline CDR1 and CDR2: SEHNR and FQNEAQ (reference sequence). The CDR3 coding sequence is TGTGCCAGCAGCTCAAAAACGGGACAGGGGGAGAGAGATACGCAGTATTTT. This codes for CASSSKTGQGERDTQYF.

This clone was counted a single time. V gene TRBV4-1 combines with J gene TRBJ2-1, with D unresolved. The CDR3 sequence is 13 residues long. CDR1 and CDR2 from the germline V gene are MGHRA and YSYEKL. V gave up 1 base and J gave up 9 bases, with 10 bases separating them. CDR3 DNA sequence: TGCGCCAGCAGCCAAGTCCGAGGCGGTGAGCAGTTCTTC. Translated, it gives CASSQVRGGEQFF.

The J gene is TRBJ2-1, the V gene TRBV7-6, with 9 bases identical to TRBD2. Germline V gene lookup returns CDR1 SGHVS and CDR2 FNYEAQ. The CDR3 runs 16 residues. V lost 1 base, J lost 7 bases, and 8 bases stayed unmatched. Written as DNA, the CDR3 is TGTGCCAGCAGCTTAGATCTGGCGGGAGGGCATAATGAGCAGTTCTTC. It specifies CASSLDLAGGHNEQFF.